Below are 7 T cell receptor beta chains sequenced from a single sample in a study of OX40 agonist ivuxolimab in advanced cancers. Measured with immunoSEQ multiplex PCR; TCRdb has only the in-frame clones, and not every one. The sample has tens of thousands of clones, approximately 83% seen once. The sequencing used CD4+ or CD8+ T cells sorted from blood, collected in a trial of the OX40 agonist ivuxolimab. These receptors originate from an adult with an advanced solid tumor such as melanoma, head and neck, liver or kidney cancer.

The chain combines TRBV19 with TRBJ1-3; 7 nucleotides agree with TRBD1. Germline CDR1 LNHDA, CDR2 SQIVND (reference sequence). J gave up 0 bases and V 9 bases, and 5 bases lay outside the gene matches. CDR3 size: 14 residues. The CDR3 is CASRRDSSGNTIYF. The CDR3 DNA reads TGTGCCAGCCGCAGGGACAGCTCTGGAAACACCATATATTTT. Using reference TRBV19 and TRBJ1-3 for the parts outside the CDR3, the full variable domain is DGGITQSPKYLFRKEGQNVTLSCEQNLNHDAMYWYRQDPGQGLRLIYYSQIVNDFQKGDIAEGYSVSREKKESFPLTVTSAQKNPTAFYLCASRRDSSGNTIYFGEGSWLTVV.

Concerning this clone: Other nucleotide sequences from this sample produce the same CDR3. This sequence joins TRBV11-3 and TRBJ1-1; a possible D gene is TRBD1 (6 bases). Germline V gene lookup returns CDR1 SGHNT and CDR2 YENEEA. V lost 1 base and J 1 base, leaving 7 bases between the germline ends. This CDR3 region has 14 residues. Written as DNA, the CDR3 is TGTGCCAGCAGCTTAGGCAGGGGGAACACTGAAGCTTTCTTT. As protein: CASSLGRGNTEAFF.

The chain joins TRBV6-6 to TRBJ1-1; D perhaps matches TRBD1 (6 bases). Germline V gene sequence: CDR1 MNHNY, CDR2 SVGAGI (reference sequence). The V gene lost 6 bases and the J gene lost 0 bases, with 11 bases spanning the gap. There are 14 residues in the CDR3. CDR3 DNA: TGTGCCAGCAGCAAGACAGGTCTGAACACTGAAGCTTTCTTT. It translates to CASSKTGLNTEAFF.

CDR3 protein: CASSQVLSNQPQHF. The CDR3 coding sequence is TGTGCCAGCAGCCAAGTTTTGAGCAATCAGCCCCAGCATTTT. The rearrangement uses TRBV4-2 and TRBJ1-5; D gene unclear. Germline CDR1 is LGHNA and CDR2 is YNFKEQ. The CDR3 consists of 14 residues. The germline V and J ends were trimmed by 1 base and 1 base, with 5 bases remaining between them.

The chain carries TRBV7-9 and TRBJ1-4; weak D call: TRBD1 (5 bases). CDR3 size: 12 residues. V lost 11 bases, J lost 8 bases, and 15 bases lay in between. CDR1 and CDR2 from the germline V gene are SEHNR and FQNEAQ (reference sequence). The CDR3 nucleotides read TGTGCCGGTCAAAGGGGAGAAGAAAAACTGTTTTTT. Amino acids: CAGQRGEEKLFF.

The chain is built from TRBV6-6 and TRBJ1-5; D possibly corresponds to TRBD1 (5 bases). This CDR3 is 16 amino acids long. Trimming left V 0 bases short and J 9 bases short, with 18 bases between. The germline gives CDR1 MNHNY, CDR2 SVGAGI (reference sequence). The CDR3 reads CASSYSLGVRALPQHF. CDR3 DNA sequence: TGTGCCAGCAGTTACTCTCTTGGGGTCAGGGCTCTGCCCCAGCATTTT.

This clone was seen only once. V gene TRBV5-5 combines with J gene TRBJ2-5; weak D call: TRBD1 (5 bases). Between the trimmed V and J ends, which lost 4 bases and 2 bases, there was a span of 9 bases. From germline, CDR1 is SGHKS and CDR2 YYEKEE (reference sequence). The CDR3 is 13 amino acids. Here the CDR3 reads CASSPTAQETQYF. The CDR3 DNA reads TGTGCCAGCAGCCCGACAGCTCAAGAGACCCAGTACTTC.